Described below is a single TCR beta chain sequence and its context. Its antigen is as yet unknown. This sample stems from a study of blood T cells in healthy people across ages. V was clipped by 5 bases and J by 4 bases; unmatched bases: 10. This CDR3 comprises 15 residues. CDR1 and CDR2 from the germline V gene are MNHEY and SMNVEV (reference sequence). Study findings and constraints: In these data, TCR beta diversity tracked strongly with naive T cell percentage.

A second roughly 6 to 12 cycle PCR used barcoded and J-beta primers. Each cDNA molecule received a tag from a template-switch adaptor that had 12 random nucleotides. The yield of each sample was at least 2.5 million CDR3-containing paired-end reads. One entry per CDR3 protein results from TCRdb running MiXCR on the 5' RACE reads. The sample has 1.5 million to 2 million distinct CDR3 sequences, roughly 30% seen once. Sequences were obtained from blood. The V gene is TRBV27, the J gene TRBJ1-1; 7 positions match TRBD1. The TCR comes from a woman in her 30s in good health. The CDR3 region has the DNA TGTGCCAGCAGTGTACCGGGACAGACTGCCACTGAAGCTTTCTTT. Its translation: CASSVPGQTATEAFF.